This T cell receptor beta chain appears in the sequencing data of a study of blood T cell repertoires in COVID-19. This clone has a single count. TCRdb's copy holds only in-frame clones and misses some; the assay was immunoSEQ multiplex PCR. This sample has 85,000 to 120,000 clones; 87% occur once, and the top ten carry around 2%. The sequencing sample was made of peripheral blood. The receptor comes from a man aged 50 to 59 with active COVID-19.

The CDR3 nucleotides read TGTGCCAGCAGCGCCGCGGGGGTCCGGGATACGCAGTATTTT. Translation: CASSAAGVRDTQYF. This chain uses TRBV9 with TRBJ2-3; 7 nucleotides align to TRBD2. After removal of 3 bases from V and 6 bases from J, the junction contained 7 bases not matched to a gene. Looked up from germline, CDR1 is SGDLS and CDR2 is YYNGEE. The CDR3 sequence is 14 residues long.